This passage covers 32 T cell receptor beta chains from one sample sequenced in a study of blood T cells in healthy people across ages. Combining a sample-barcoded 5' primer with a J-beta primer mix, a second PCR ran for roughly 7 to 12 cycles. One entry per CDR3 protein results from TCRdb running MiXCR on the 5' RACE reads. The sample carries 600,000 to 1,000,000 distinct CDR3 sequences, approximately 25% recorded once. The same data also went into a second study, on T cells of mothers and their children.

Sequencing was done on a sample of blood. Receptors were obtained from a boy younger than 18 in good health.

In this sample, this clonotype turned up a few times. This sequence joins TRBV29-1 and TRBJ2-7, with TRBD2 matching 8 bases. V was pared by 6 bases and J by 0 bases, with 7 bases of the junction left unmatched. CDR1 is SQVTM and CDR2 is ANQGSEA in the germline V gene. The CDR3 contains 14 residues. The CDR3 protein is CSVTRLASSYEQYF. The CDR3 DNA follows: TGCAGCGTGACCAGACTAGCGTCCTCCTACGAGCAGTACTTC.

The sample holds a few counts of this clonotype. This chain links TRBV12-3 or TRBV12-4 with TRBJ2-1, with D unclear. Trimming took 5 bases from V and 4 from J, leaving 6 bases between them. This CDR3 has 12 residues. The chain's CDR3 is CASSIEYNEQFF. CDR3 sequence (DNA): TGTGCCAGCAGTATAGAATACAATGAGCAGTTCTTC.

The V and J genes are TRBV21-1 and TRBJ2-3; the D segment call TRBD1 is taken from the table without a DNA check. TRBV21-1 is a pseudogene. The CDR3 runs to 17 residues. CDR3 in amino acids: CASSPRTTGTLTDTQYF. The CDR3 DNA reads TGTGCCAGCAGCCCCCGGACCACGGGGACCCTCACAGATACGCAGTATTTT.

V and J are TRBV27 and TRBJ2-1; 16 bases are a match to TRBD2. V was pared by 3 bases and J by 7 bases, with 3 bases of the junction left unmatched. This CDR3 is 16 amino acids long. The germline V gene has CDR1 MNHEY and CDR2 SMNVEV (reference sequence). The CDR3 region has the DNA TGTGCCAGCAGTTTGGGACTAGCGGGAGGGGGGAATGAGCAGTTCTTC. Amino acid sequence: CASSLGLAGGGNEQFF.

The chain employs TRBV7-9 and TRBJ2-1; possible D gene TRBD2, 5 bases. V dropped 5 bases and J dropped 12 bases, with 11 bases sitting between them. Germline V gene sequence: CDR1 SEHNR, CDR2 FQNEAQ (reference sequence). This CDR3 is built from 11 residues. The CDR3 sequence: CASSPPGSQFF. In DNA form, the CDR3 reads TGTGCCAGCAGCCCTCCGGGATCGCAGTTCTTC.

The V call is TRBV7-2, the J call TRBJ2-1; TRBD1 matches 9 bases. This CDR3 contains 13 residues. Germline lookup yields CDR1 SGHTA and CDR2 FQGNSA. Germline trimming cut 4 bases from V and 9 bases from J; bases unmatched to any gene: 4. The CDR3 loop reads CASSSDRGSEQFF. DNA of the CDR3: TGTGCCAGCAGCTCGGACAGGGGTAGTGAGCAGTTCTTC. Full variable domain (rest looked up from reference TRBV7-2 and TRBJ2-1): GAGVSQSPSNKVTEKGKDVELRCDPISGHTALYWYRQSLGQGLEFLIYFQGNSAPDKSGLPSDRFSAERTGGSVSTLTIQRTQQEDSAVYLCASSSDRGSEQFFGPGTRLTVL.

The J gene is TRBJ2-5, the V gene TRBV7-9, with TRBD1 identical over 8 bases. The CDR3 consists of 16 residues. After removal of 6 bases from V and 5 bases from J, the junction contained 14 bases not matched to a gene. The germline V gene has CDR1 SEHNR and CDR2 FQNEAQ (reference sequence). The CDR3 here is CASSQLSGGGWETQYF. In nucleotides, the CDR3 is TGTGCCAGCAGTCAGCTTTCAGGGGGCGGATGGGAGACCCAGTACTTC.

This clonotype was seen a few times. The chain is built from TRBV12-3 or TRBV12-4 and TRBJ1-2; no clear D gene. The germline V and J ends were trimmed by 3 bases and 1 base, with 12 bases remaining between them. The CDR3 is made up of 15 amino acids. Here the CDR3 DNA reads TGTGCCAGCAGTTTTGGACTTCTAAATAACTATGGCTACACCTTC. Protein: CASSFGLLNNYGYTF.

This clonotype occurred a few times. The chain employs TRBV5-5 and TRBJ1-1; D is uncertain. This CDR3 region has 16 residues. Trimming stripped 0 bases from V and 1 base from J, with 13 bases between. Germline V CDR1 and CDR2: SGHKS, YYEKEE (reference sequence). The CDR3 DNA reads TGTGCCAGCAGCTTGGTGGCAGACAACTGGAACACTGAAGCTTTCTTT. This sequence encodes CASSLVADNWNTEAFF.

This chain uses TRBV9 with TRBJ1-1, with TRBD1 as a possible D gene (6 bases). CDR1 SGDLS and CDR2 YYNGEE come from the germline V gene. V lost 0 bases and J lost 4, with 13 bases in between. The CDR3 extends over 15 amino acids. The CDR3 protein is CASSVAPGGPTEAFF. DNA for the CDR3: TGTGCCAGCAGCGTAGCCCCCGGGGGCCCCACTGAAGCTTTCTTT.

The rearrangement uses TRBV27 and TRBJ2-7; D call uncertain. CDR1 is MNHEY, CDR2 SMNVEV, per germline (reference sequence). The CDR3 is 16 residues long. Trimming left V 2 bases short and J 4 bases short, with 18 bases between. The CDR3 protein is CASSLLVGRQPYEQYF. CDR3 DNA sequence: TGTGCCAGCAGTTTACTGGTAGGCCGTCAACCATACGAGCAGTACTTC.

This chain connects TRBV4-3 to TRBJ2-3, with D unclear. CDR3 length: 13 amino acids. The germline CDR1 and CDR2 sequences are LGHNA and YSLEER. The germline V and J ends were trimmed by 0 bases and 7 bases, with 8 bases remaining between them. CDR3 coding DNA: TGCGCCAGCAGCCAAGAGGACGTAAATACGCAGTATTTT. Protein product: CASSQEDVNTQYF.

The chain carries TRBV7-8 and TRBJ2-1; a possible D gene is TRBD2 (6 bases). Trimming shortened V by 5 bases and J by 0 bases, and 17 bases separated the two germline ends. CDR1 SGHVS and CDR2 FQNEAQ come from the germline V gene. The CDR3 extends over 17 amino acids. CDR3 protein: CASSIAGTPSSYNEQFF. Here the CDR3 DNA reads TGTGCCAGCAGCATCGCGGGGACGCCGAGCTCCTACAATGAGCAGTTCTTC. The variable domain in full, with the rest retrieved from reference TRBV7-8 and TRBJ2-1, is GAGVSQSPRYKVAKRGQDVALRCDPISGHVSLFWYQQALGQGPEFLTYFQNEAQLDKSGLPSDRFFAERPEGSVSTLKIQRTQQEDSAVYLCASSIAGTPSSYNEQFFGPGTRLTVL.

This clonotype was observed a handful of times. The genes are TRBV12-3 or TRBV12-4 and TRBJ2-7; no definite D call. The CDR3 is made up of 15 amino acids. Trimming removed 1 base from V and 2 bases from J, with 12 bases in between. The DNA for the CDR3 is TGTGCCAGCAGTTTAGGGGATGTGGTAACCTACGAGCAGTACTTC. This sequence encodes CASSLGDVVTYEQYF.

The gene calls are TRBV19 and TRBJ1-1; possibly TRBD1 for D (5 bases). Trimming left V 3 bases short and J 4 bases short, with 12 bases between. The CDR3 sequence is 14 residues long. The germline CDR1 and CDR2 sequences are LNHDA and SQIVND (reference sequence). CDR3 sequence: CASSIIRVGTEAFF. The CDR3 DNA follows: TGTGCCAGTAGTATCATCAGGGTCGGCACTGAAGCTTTCTTT.

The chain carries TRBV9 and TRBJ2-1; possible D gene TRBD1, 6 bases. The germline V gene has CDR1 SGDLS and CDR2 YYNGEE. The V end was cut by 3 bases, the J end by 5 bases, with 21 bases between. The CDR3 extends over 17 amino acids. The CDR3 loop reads CASSAAARDNRNNEQFF. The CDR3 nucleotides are TGTGCCAGCAGCGCAGCAGCGAGGGACAACCGAAACAATGAGCAGTTCTTC.

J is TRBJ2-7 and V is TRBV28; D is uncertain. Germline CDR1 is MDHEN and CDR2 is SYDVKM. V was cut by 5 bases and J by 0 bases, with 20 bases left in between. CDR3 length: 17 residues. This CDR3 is CASSAPENIWSSYEQYF. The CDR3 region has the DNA TGTGCCAGCAGTGCACCGGAGAACATCTGGAGCTCCTACGAGCAGTACTTC.

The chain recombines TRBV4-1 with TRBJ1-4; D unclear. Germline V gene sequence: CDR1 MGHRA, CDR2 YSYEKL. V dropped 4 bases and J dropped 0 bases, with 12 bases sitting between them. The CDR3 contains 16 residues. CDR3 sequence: CASSRVGGATNEKLFF. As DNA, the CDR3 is TGCGCCAGCAGCCGAGTTGGCGGGGCAACTAATGAAAAACTGTTTTTT.

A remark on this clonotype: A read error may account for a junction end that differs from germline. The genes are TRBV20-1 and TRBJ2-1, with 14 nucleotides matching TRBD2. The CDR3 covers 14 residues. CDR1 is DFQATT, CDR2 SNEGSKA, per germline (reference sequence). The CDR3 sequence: CSASGLAGAYGQYF. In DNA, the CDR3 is TGCAGTGCCTCGGGACTAGCGGGGGCCTACGGGCAATACTTC.

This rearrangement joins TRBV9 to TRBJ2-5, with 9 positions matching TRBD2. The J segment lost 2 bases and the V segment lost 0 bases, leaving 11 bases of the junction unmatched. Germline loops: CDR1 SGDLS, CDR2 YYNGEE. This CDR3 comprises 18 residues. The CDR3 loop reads CASSVGGSGRMRQETQYF. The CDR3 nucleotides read TGTGCCAGCAGCGTAGGGGGTAGCGGGAGAATGAGGCAAGAGACCCAGTACTTC.

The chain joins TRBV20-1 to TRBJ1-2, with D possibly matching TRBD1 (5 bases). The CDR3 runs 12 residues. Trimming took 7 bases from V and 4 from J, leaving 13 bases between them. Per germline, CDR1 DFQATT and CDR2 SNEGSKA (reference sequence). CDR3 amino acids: CSVVLGVYGYTF. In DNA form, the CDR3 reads TGCAGTGTCGTTCTAGGGGTCTATGGCTACACCTTC.

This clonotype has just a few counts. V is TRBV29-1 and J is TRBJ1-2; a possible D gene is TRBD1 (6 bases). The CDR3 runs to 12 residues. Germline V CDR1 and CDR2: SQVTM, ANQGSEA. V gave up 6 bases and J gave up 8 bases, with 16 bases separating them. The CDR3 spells CSVPEGEVGYTF. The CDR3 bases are TGCAGCGTGCCGGAGGGGGAGGTGGGCTACACCTTC.

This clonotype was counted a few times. DNA of the CDR3: TGTGCCGGCAATTATGAGGGTAGCAATCAGCCCCAGCATTTT. Encoded protein: CAGNYEGSNQPQHF. V usage is TRBV12-3 or TRBV12-4 and J usage is TRBJ1-5; D is undetermined. CDR3 length: 14 residues. V was cut by 11 bases and J by 0 bases, with 14 bases left in between.

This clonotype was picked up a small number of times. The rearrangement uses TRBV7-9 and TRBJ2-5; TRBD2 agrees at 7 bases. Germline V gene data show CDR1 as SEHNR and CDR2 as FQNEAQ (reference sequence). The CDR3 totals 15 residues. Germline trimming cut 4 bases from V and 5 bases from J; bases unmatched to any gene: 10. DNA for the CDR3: TGTGCCAGCAGCTCTACCGGGGAGGGCGGGGAGACCCAGTACTTC. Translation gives CASSSTGEGGETQYF.

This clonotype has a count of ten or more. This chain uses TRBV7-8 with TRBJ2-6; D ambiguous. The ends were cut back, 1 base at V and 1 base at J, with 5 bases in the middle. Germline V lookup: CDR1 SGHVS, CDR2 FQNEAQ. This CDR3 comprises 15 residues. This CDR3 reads CASSLVWSGANVLTF. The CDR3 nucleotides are TGTGCCAGCAGCTTAGTCTGGTCTGGGGCCAACGTCCTGACTTTC.

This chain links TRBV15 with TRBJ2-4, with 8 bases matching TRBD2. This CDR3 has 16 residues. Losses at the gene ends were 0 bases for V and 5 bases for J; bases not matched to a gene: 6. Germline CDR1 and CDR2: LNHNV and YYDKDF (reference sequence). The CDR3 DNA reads TGTGCCACCAGCAGAGAACTAGCGGTGATAGAAAACATTCAGTACTTC. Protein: CATSRELAVIENIQYF.

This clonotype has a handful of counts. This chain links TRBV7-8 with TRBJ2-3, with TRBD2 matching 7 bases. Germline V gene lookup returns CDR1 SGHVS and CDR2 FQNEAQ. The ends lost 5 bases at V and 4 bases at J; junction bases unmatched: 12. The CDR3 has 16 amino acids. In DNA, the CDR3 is TGTGCCAGCAGCCTTGACGGCGCGGGAGATGCAGATACGCAGTATTTT. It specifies CASSLDGAGDADTQYF.

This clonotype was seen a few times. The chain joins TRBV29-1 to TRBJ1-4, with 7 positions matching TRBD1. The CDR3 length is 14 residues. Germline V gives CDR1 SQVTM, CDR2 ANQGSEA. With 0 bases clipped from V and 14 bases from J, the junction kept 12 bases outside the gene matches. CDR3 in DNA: TGCAGCGTTGAAGATCCCGGGACAGAAACGGGGCTGTTTTTT. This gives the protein CSVEDPGTETGLFF.

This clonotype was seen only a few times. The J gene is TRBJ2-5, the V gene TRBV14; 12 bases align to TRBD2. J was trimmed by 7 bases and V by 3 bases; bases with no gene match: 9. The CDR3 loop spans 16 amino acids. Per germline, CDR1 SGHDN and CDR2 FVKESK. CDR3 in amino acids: CASSHPGLAGGGTQYF. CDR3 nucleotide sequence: TGTGCCAGCAGCCACCCGGGACTAGCGGGCGGAGGGACCCAGTACTTC. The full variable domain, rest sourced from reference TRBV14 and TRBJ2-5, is EAGVTQFPSHSVIEKGQTVTLRCDPISGHDNLYWYRRVMGKEIKFLLHFVKESKQDESGMPNNRFLAERTGGTYSTLKVQPAELEDSGVYFCASSHPGLAGGGTQYFGPGTRLLVL.

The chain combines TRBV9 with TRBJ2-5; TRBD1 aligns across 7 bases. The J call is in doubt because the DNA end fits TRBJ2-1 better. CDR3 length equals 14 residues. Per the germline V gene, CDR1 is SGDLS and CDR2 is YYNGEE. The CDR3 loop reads CASSLGQLNNEQFF. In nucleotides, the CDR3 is TGTGCCAGCAGCCTGGGACAGCTAAACAATGAGCAGTTCTTC.

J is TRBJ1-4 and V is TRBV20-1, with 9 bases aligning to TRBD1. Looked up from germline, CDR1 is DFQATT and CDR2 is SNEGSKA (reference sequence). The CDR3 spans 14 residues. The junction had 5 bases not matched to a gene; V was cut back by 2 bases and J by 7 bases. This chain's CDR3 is CSARLTGGVEKLFF. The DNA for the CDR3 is TGCAGTGCTAGACTTACAGGGGGCGTTGAAAAACTGTTTTTT.

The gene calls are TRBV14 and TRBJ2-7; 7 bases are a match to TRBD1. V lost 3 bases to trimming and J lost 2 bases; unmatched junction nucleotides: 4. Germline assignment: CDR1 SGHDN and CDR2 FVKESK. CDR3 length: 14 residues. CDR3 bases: TGTGCCAGCAGCCAGGACAGGAACACCTACGAGCAGTACTTC. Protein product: CASSQDRNTYEQYF. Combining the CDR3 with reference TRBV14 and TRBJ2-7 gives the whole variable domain EAGVTQFPSHSVIEKGQTVTLRCDPISGHDNLYWYRRVMGKEIKFLLHFVKESKQDESGMPNNRFLAERTGGTYSTLKVQPAELEDSGVYFCASSQDRNTYEQYFGPGTRLTVT.